The 22 T cell receptor beta chains below all came from one sample that was sequenced in a study of shared clonotypes between healthy human individuals. Using immunoSEQ multiplex PCR, the repertoire was profiled, and TCRdb retains in-frame clones only, with some absent. The sample records approximately 720,000 clones, 92% being singletons. Naivety among CD8 cells was defined by CD45RO negativity and positive CCR7 selection, thereby excluding terminally differentiated effector memory CD45RA+ cells. The sequenced material came from naive CD8+ T cells sorted from blood. These receptors were taken from a man younger than 45 in good health.

This chain links TRBV4-3 with TRBJ1-1; TRBD1 agrees at 11 bases. V dropped 3 bases and J dropped 3; count of bases not matched to a gene: 9. The CDR3 is 17 amino acids. Germline loops: CDR1 LGHNA, CDR2 YSLEER. The CDR3 protein is CASSQLGQGAGDTEAFF. The CDR3 DNA reads as TGCGCCAGCAGCCAGCTTGGACAGGGGGCGGGAGACACTGAAGCTTTCTTT.

This sequence joins TRBV2 and TRBJ2-7; D not certain. The CDR3 loop spans 16 amino acids. With 8 bases removed from V and 3 bases from J, the gap between germline ends came to 23 bases. The germline V gene encodes CDR1 SNHLY and CDR2 FYNNEI. The CDR3 DNA sequence: TGTGCCAGCGAATTGAGTCCAGTTAATAGTGGCTACGAGCAGTACTTC. It is translated as CASELSPVNSGYEQYF.

The CDR3 spells CASGDTNTGELFF. CDR3 sequence (DNA): TGTGCCAGCGGGGACACCAACACCGGGGAGCTGTTTTTT. The chain links TRBV6-4 to TRBJ2-2, with D possibly TRBD1 on 6 matching bases. The CDR3 is 13 residues long. The germline V gene has CDR1 MRHNA and CDR2 SNTAGT. Trimming cost V 8 bases and J 2 bases, with 9 bases left between them.

V usage is TRBV29-1 and J usage is TRBJ1-2; 7 bases align to TRBD1. The length of the CDR3 is 12 residues. J gave up 5 bases and V 5 bases, and 5 bases lay outside the gene matches. Germline CDR1 SQVTM, CDR2 ANQGSEA. The CDR3 coding sequence is TGCAGCGTTCTCGGGACAGTATATGGCTACACCTTC. Translating gives CSVLGTVYGYTF.

J is TRBJ1-2 and V is TRBV7-9; D is uncertain. The germline V and J ends were trimmed by 7 bases and 4 bases, with 10 bases remaining between them. Germline V lookup: CDR1 SEHNR, CDR2 FQNEAQ (reference sequence). The CDR3 has 12 amino acids. CDR3 in DNA: TGTGCCAGCACTGGGCGGAGCTATGGCTACACCTTC. Its protein product is CASTGRSYGYTF.

As to this clone: The sample has other DNA sequences that encode this CDR3 too. This sequence joins TRBV9 and TRBJ2-3; TRBD2 aligns across 10 bases. Per germline, CDR1 SGDLS and CDR2 YYNGEE. Trimming at V came to 4 bases and at J to 0 bases, leaving 2 bases not matched to a gene. The CDR3 contains 15 residues. The CDR3 DNA is TGTGCCAGCAGCACGGGACTAGCGAGCACAGATACGCAGTATTTT. It yields the protein CASSTGLASTDTQYF. Full variable domain (remainder filled in from reference TRBV9 and TRBJ2-3): DSGVTQTPKHLITATGQRVTLRCSPRSGDLSVYWYQQSLDQGLQFLIQYYNGEERAKGNILERFSAQQFPDLHSELNLSSLELGDSALYFCASSTGLASTDTQYFGPGTRLTVL.

This clone was detected once. CDR3 region: CASSFSSSYEQYF. The CDR3 DNA reads TGTGCCAGCAGCTTCAGCAGCTCCTACGAGCAGTACTTC. This rearrangement joins TRBV11-2 to TRBJ2-7; no clear D. Trimming shortened V by 3 bases and J by 0 bases, and 6 bases separated the two germline ends. Germline values: CDR1 SGHAT, CDR2 FQNNGV. The CDR3 spans 13 residues. The variable domain in full, with the rest retrieved from reference TRBV11-2 and TRBJ2-7, is EAGVAQSPRYKIIEKRQSVAFWCNPISGHATLYWYQQILGQGPKLLIQFQNNGVVDDSQLPKDRFSAERLKGVDSTLKIQPAKLEDSAVYLCASSFSSSYEQYFGPGTRLTVT.

The CDR3, as DNA: TGTGCCAGTAGCCTGCCAGAGTTAATAACGGAGCAGTTCTTC. Translation gives CASSLPELITEQFF. The chain links TRBV19 to TRBJ2-1; unclear D gene. CDR3 length equals 14 residues. Trimming removed 6 bases from V and 10 bases from J, with 19 bases in between. The germline CDR1 and CDR2 sequences are LNHDA and SQIVND (reference sequence).

This chain links TRBV5-5 with TRBJ2-7; 10 positions agree with TRBD1. In germline, CDR1 is SGHKS, CDR2 YYEKEE (reference sequence). The CDR3 length is 18 residues. The V segment lost 4 bases and the J segment 2 bases; nucleotides outside the gene matches: 15. CDR3: CASSTAGTGALLPYEQYF. DNA for the CDR3: TGTGCCAGCAGCACCGCCGGGACAGGGGCGCTCTTACCCTACGAGCAGTACTTC. Filled out from reference TRBV5-5 and TRBJ2-7, the complete variable domain reads DAGVTQSPTHLIKTRGQQVTLRCSPISGHKSVSWYQQVLGQGPQFIFQYYEKEERGRGNFPDRFSARQFPNYSSELNVNALLLGDSALYLCASSTAGTGALLPYEQYFGPGTRLTVT.

This clone was counted a single time. V gene TRBV5-5 combines with J gene TRBJ2-7; 9 bases map to TRBD1. V was clipped by 4 bases and J by 3 bases; unmatched bases: 5. This CDR3 contains 14 residues. The germline V gene has CDR1 SGHKS and CDR2 YYEKEE (reference sequence). CDR3: CASSVGQGSYEQYF. For the CDR3, the DNA is TGTGCCAGCAGCGTGGGACAGGGAAGCTACGAGCAGTACTTC.

The chain is built from TRBV28 and TRBJ2-7, with TRBD1 identical over 10 bases. In germline, CDR1 is MDHEN, CDR2 SYDVKM. This CDR3 contains 12 residues. V lost 8 bases, J lost 4 bases, and 2 bases stayed unmatched. Written as DNA, the CDR3 is TGTGCCAGCGCGGACAGGGGGTACGAGCAGTACTTC. Translation gives CASADRGYEQYF.

The chain has TRBV19 and TRBJ2-1, with D uncertain. There are 12 residues in the CDR3. V was trimmed by 1 base and J by 9 bases, leaving 7 bases between them. CDR1 is LNHDA, CDR2 SQIVND, per germline (reference sequence). CDR3 in DNA: TGTGCCAGTAGTATAGGTGGGATTGAGCAGTTCTTC. This sequence encodes CASSIGGIEQFF.

About this clone itself: One end of the junction does not line up with germline, which may come from a read error. The chain combines TRBV11-2 with TRBJ2-3, with 7 nucleotides matching TRBD2. The CDR3 spans 15 residues. CDR1 is SGHAT and CDR2 is FQNNGV in the germline V gene. The CDR3 reads CASSVEGGSADTQYF. In nucleotides, the CDR3 is TGTGCCAGCAGCGTAGAGGGCGGGAGTGCAGATACGCAGTATTTT. Full variable domain (remainder filled in from reference TRBV11-2 and TRBJ2-3): EAGVAQSPRYKIIEKRQSVAFWCNPISGHATLYWYQQILGQGPKLLIQFQNNGVVDDSQLPKDRFSAERLKGVDSTLKIQPAKLEDSAVYLCASSVEGGSADTQYFGPGTRLTVL.

The chain carries TRBV7-3 and TRBJ2-1; the match to TRBD2 covers 9 bases. The trim removed 5 bases at V and 6 bases at J, leaving 8 bases unmatched. The CDR3 runs 15 residues. Germline loops: CDR1 SGHTA, CDR2 FQGTGA. CDR3 residues: CASSDGLAPRNEQFF. For the CDR3, the DNA is TGTGCCAGCAGCGATGGACTAGCGCCACGCAATGAGCAGTTCTTC.

V is TRBV27 and J is TRBJ2-4, with 13 nucleotides matching TRBD2. Germline CDR1 and CDR2: MNHEY and SMNVEV (reference sequence). The CDR3 totals 18 residues. With V trimmed by 3 bases and J by 0 bases, 5 bases remained unmatched. The DNA of the CDR3 is TGTGCCAGCAGTTTGGGACTAGCGGGGAACCTAGCCAAAAACATTCAGTACTTC. This codes for CASSLGLAGNLAKNIQYF.

V usage is TRBV7-9 and J usage is TRBJ2-1; 8 nucleotides agree with TRBD2. V was pared by 4 bases and J by 8 bases, with 19 bases of the junction left unmatched. Per the germline V gene, CDR1 is SEHNR and CDR2 is FQNEAQ (reference sequence). The CDR3 sequence is 18 residues long. The CDR3 bases are TGTGCCAGCAGCTCCCCAAATAAGCGGGAGAGGGGGTTGGATGAGCAGTTCTTC. It encodes CASSSPNKRERGLDEQFF.

This sequence joins TRBV2 and TRBJ2-1, with D uncertain. Trimming removed 7 bases at V and 2 bases at J, with 9 bases between. The CDR3 length is 13 residues. Germline V gene sequence: CDR1 SNHLY, CDR2 FYNNEI. The CDR3, as DNA: TGTGCCAGCACTGAGAGGACCTACAATGAGCAGTTCTTC. Its protein is CASTERTYNEQFF.

CDR3: CASGLAQDISSYNEQFF. In nucleotides, the CDR3 is TGTGCTAGTGGTTTGGCACAGGACATAAGCTCCTACAATGAGCAGTTCTTC. This chain connects TRBV12-5 to TRBJ2-1, with D possibly TRBD1 on 5 matching bases. Trimming stripped 1 base from V and 0 bases from J, with 13 bases between. Germline V lookup: CDR1 LGHNT, CDR2 FRNRAP. This CDR3 spans 17 amino acids.

The chain is built from TRBV10-1 and TRBJ2-7; D not resolved. V lost 4 bases and J lost 9, with 16 bases in between. The germline V gene encodes CDR1 WNHNN and CDR2 SYGVQD (reference sequence). CDR3 length equals 13 residues. This CDR3 is CASSATDPLGQYF. CDR3 bases: TGCGCCAGCAGTGCCACAGACCCTCTTGGGCAGTACTTC.

Remarks on this clone: The sample carries other DNA sequences with the same CDR3. The chain employs TRBV19 and TRBJ2-7, with D tentatively TRBD1 (6 bases). CDR1 and CDR2 from the germline V gene are LNHDA and SQIVND (reference sequence). The CDR3 spans 14 residues. V gave up 4 bases and J gave up 0 bases, with 10 bases separating them. For the CDR3, the DNA is TGTGCCAGTAGTACGACAGGATCCTCCTACGAGCAGTACTTC. Residues: CASSTTGSSYEQYF.

This clone was picked up one time. This sequence joins TRBV27 and TRBJ2-3; D unresolved. Between the trimmed V and J ends, which lost 3 bases and 0 bases, there was a span of 13 bases. The CDR3 is made up of 16 amino acids. Per germline, CDR1 MNHEY and CDR2 SMNVEV (reference sequence). CDR3 in amino acids: CASSFTDHPSTDTQYF. CDR3 nucleotides: TGTGCCAGCAGTTTCACGGATCATCCTAGCACAGATACGCAGTATTTT.

The chain employs TRBV29-1 and TRBJ2-7; D is perhaps TRBD2 (7 bases). CDR3 length equals 11 residues. V lost 4 bases and J 6 bases, leaving 10 bases between the germline ends. The V gene's germline CDR1 is SQVTM and CDR2 ANQGSEA. The CDR3 DNA is TGCAGCGTTGGCGGGGGCTTCGAGCAGTACTTC. Protein: CSVGGGFEQYF.